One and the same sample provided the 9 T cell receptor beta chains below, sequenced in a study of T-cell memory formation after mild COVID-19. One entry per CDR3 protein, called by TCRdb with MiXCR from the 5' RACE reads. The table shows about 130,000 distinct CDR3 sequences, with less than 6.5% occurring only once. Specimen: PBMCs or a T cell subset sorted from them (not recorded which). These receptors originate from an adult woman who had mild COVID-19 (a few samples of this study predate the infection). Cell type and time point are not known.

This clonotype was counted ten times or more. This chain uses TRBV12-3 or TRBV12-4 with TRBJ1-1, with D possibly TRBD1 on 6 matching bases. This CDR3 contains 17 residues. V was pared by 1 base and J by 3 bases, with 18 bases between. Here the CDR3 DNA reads TGTGCCAGCAGTTTAGAGATTATGAGAGGGGGATACACTGAAGCTTTCTTT. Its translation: CASSLEIMRGGYTEAFF.

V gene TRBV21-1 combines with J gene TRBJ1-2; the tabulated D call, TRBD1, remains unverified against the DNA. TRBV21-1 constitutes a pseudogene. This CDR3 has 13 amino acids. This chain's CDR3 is CASPRGGVWGYTF. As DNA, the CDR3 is TGTGCCAGCCCGAGGGGGGGCGTATGGGGCTACACCTTC.

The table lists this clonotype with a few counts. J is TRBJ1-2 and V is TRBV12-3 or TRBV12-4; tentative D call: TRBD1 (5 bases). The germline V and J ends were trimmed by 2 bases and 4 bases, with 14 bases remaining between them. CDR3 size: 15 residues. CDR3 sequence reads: CASSLIVRGFYGYTF. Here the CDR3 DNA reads TGTGCCAGCAGTTTAATCGTGCGGGGGTTCTATGGCTACACCTTC.

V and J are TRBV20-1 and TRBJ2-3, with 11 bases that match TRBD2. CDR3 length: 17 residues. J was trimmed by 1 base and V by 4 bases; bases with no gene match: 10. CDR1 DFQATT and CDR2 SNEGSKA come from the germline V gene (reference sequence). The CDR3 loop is CSATGLTSGRGTDTQYF. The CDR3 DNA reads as TGCAGTGCTACCGGCCTCACTAGCGGGAGAGGCACAGATACGCAGTATTTT.

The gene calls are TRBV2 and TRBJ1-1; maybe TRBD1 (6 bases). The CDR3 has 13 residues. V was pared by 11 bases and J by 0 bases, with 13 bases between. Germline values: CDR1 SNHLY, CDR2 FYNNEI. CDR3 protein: CASRTEMNTEAFF. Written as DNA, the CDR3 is TGTGCCTCAAGGACAGAGATGAACACTGAAGCTTTCTTT.

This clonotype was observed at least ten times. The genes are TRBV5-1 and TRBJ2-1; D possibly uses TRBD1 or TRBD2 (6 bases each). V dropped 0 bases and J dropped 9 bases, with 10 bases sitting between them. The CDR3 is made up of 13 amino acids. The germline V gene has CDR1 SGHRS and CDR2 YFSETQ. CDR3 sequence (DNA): TGCGCCAGCAGCTTGGAGGGGGGCGGTGAGCAGTTCTTC. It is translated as CASSLEGGGEQFF.

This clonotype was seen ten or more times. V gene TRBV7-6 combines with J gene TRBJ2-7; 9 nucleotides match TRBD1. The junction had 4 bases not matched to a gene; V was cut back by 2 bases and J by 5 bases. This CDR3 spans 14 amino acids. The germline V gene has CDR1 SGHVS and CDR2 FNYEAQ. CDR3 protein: CASSLPGQGNEQYF. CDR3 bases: TGTGCCAGCAGCTTACCGGGACAGGGAAACGAGCAGTACTTC.

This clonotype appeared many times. The CDR3 region has the DNA TGTGCCAGCAGTTTCTTGGGGGGCAGGACCGGGGAGCTGTTTTTT. Its translation is CASSFLGGRTGELFF. The V gene is TRBV12-3 or TRBV12-4, the J gene TRBJ2-2, with D possibly being TRBD1 or TRBD2 (6 bases each). This CDR3 has 15 amino acids. The ends were cut back, 3 bases at V and 5 bases at J, with 13 bases in the middle.

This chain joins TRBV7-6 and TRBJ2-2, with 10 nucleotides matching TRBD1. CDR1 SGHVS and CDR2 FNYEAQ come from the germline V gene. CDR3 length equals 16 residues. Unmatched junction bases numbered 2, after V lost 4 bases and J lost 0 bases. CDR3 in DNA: TGTGCCAGCAGCTGGGGGACAGGGGCGAACACCGGGGAGCTGTTTTTT. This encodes CASSWGTGANTGELFF.